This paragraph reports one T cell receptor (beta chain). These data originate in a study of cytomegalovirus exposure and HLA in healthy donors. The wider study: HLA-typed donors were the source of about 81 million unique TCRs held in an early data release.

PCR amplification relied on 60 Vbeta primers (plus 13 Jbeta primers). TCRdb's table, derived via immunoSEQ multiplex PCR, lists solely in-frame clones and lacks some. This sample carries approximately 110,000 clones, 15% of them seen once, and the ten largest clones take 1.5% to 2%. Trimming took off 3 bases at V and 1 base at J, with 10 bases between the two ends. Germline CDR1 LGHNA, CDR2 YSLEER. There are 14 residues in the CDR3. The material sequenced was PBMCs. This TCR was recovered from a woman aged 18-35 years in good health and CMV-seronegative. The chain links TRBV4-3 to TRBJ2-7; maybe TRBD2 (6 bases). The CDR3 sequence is CASSQVAGSYEQYF. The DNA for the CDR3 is TGCGCCAGCAGCCAGGTCGCGGGGTCCTACGAGCAGTACTTC.